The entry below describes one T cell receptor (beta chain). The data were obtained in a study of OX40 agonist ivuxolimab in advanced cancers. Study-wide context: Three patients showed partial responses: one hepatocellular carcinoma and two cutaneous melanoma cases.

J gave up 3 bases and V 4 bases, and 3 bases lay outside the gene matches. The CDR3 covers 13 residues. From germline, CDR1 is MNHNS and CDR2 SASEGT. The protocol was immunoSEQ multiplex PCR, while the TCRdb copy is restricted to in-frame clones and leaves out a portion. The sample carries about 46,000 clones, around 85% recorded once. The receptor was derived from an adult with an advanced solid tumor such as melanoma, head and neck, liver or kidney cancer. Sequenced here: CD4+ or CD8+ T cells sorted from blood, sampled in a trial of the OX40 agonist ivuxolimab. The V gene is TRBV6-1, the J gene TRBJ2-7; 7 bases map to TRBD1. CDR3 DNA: TGTGCCAGCAGTGGGGGACAGATCTACGAGCAGTACTTC. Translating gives CASSGGQIYEQYF.